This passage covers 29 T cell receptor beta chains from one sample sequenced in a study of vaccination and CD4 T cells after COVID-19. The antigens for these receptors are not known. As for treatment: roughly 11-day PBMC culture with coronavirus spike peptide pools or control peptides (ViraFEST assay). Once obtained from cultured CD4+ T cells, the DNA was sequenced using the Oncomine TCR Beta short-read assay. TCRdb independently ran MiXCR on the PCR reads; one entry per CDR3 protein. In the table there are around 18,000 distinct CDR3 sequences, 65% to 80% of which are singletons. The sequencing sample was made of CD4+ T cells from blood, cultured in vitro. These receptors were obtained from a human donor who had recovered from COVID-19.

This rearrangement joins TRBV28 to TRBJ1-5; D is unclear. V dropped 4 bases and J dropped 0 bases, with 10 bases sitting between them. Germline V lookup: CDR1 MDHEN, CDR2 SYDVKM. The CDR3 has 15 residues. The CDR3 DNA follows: TGTGCCAGCAGTTCTGTGGGTCATAGCAATCAGCCCCAGCATTTT. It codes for CASSSVGHSNQPQHF.

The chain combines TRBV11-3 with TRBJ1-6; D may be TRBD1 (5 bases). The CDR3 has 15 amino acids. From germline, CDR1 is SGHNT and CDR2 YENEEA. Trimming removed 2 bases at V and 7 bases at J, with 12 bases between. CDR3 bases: TGTGCCAGCAGCTTAAGTAAGAGGGGAAATTCACCCCTCCACTTT. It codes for CASSLSKRGNSPLHF. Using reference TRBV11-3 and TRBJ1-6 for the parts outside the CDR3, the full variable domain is EAGVVQSPRYKIIEKKQPVAFWCNPISGHNTLYWYLQNLGQGPELLIRYENEEAVDDSQLPKDRFSAERLKGVDSTLKIQPAELGDSAVYLCASSLSKRGNSPLHFGNGTRLTVT.

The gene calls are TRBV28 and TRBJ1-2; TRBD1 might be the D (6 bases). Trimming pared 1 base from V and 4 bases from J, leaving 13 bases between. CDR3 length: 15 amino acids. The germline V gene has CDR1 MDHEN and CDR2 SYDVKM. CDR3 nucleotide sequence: TGTGCCAGCAGTTTATTCGGGGGGCGAGGCTATGGCTACACCTTC. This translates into CASSLFGGRGYGYTF.

CDR3 amino acids: CSVWTSGDTQYF. DNA of the CDR3: TGCAGCGTGTGGACTAGTGGGGATACGCAGTATTTT. This sequence joins TRBV29-1 and TRBJ2-3; 7 bases agree with TRBD2. From germline, CDR1 is SQVTM and CDR2 ANQGSEA. V was clipped by 6 bases and J by 6 bases; unmatched bases: 6. CDR3 size: 12 residues.

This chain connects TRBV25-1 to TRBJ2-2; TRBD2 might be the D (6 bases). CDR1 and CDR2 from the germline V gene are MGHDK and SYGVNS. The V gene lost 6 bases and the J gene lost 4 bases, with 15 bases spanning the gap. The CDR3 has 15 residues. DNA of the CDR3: TGTGCCAGCAGAGAGGGACTCTCTTTCACCGGGGAGCTGTTTTTT. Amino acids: CASREGLSFTGELFF.

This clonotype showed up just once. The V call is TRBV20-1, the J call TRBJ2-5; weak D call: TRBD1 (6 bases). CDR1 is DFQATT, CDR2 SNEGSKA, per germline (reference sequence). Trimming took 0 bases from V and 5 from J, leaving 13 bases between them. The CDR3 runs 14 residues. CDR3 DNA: TGCAGTGCTAGAGATCTCAGGGGAACGGAGACCCAGTACTTC. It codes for CSARDLRGTETQYF.

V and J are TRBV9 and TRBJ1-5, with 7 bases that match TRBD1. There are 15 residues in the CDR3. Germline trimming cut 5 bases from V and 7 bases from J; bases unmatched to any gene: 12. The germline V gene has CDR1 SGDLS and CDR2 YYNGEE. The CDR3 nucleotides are TGTGCCAGCAGTCAGGGGGGGGCGCAGAACCAGCCCCAGCATTTT. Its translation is CASSQGGAQNQPQHF.

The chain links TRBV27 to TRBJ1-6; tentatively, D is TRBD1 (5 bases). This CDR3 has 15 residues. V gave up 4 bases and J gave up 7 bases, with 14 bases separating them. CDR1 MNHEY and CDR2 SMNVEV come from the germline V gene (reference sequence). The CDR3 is CASSSRGANNSPLHF. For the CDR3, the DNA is TGTGCCAGCAGTTCTAGGGGCGCGAACAATTCACCCCTCCACTTT.

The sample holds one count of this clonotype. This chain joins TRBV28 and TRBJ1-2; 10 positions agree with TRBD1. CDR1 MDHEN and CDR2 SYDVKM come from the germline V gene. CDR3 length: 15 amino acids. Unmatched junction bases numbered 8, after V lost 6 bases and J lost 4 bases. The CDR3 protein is CASRSGTGAIYGYTF. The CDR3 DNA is TGTGCCAGCAGATCCGGGACAGGGGCTATCTATGGCTACACCTTC.

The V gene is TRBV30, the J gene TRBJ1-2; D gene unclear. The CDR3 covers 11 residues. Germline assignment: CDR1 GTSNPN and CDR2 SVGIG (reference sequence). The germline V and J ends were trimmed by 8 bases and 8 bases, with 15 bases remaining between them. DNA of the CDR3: TGTGCCAACAGTCTGGGGTTGGGCTACACCTTC. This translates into CANSLGLGYTF.

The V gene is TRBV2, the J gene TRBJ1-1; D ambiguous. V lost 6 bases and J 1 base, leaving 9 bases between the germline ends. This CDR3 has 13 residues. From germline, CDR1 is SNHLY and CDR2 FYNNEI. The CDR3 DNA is TGTGCCAGCAGGAGACAATCGAACACTGAAGCTTTCTTT. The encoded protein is CASRRQSNTEAFF. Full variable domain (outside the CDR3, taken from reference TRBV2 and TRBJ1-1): EPEVTQTPSHQVTQMGQEVILRCVPISNHLYFYWYRQILGQKVEFLVSFYNNEISEKSEIFDDQFSVERPDGSNFTLKIRSTKLEDSAMYFCASRRQSNTEAFFGQGTRLTVV.

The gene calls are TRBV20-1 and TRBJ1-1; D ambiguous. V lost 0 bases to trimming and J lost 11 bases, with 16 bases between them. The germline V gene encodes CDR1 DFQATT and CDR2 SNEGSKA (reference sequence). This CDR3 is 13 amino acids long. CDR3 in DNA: TGCAGTGCTAGAGATGAGGGAGCGCTCCCGGCTTTCTTT. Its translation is CSARDEGALPAFF.

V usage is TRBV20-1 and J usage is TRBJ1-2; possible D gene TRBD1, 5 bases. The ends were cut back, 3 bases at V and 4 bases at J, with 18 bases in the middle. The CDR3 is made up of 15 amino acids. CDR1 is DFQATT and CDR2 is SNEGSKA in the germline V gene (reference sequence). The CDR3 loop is CSASEGTQDPYGYTF. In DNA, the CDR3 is TGCAGTGCTAGCGAAGGGACCCAAGACCCCTATGGCTACACCTTC.

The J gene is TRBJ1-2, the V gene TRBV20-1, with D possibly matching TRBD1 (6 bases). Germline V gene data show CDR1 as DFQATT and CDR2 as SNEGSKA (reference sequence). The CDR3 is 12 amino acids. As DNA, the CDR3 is TGCAATGCGGGACAACTTAACTATGGCTACACCTTC. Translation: CNAGQLNYGYTF.

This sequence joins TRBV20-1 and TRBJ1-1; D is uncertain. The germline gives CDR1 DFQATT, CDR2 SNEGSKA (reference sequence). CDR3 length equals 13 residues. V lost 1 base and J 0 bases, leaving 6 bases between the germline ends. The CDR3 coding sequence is TGCAGTGCTAGAGGACGGTTGAACACTGAAGCTTTCTTT. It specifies CSARGRLNTEAFF.

CDR3 sequence: CASSSPGQGVSYNSPLHF. The CDR3 DNA is TGTGCCAGCAGCTCTCCGGGACAGGGGGTCTCCTATAATTCACCCCTCCACTTT. The rearrangement links TRBV11-3 to TRBJ1-6; 11 nucleotides agree with TRBD1. This CDR3 is 18 amino acids long. The V segment lost 4 bases and the J segment 0 bases; nucleotides outside the gene matches: 5. Germline lookup yields CDR1 SGHNT and CDR2 YENEEA.

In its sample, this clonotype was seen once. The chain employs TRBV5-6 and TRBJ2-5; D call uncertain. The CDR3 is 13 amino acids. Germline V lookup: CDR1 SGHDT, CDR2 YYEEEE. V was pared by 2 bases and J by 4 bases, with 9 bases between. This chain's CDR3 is CASSFQTSETQYF. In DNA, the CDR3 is TGTGCCAGCAGCTTCCAAACCTCAGAGACCCAGTACTTC.

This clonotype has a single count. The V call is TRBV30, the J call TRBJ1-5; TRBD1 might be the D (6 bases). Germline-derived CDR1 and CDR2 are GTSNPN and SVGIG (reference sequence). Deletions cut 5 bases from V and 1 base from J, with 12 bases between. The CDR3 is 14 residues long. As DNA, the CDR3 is TGTGCCTGGGGGGAGGGGACAAGCAATCAGCCCCAGCATTTT. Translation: CAWGEGTSNQPQHF.

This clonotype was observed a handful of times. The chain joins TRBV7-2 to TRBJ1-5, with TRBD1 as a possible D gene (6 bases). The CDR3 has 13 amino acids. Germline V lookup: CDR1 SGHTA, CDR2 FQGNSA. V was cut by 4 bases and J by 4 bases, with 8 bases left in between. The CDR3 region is CASSSGQNQPQHF. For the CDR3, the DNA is TGTGCCAGCAGCTCGGGACAAAATCAGCCCCAGCATTTT.

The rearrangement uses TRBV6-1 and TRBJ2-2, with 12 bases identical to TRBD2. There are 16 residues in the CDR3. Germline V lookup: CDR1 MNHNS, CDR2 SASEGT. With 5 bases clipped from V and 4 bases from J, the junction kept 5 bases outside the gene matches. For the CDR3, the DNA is TGTGCCAGCAGTCGACTAGCGGGAGTACGCACCGGGGAGCTGTTTTTT. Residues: CASSRLAGVRTGELFF.

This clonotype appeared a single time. This chain's CDR3 is CAISDGGLAGGIRETQYF. The CDR3 DNA reads as TGTGCCATCAGTGATGGTGGACTAGCGGGAGGAATCCGGGAGACCCAGTACTTC. V and J are TRBV10-3 and TRBJ2-5, with TRBD2 identical over 14 bases. The length of the CDR3 is 18 residues. The V segment lost 3 bases and the J segment 5 bases; nucleotides outside the gene matches: 11. The germline gives CDR1 ENHRY, CDR2 SYGVKD.

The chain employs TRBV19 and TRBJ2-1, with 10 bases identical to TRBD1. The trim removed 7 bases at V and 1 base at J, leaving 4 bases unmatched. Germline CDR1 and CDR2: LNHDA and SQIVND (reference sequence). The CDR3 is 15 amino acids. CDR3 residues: CASTRGQGSYNEQFF. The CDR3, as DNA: TGTGCCAGTACGAGGGGACAGGGGTCCTACAATGAGCAGTTCTTC.

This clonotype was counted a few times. For the CDR3, the DNA is TGTGCCAGCAGTTCCAGGTTTGAGAACACTGAAGCTTTCTTT. This translates into CASSSRFENTEAFF. This sequence joins TRBV6-5 and TRBJ1-1; the D is unclear. Looked up from germline, CDR1 is MNHEY and CDR2 is SVGAGI. The CDR3 runs to 14 residues. Trimming took off 4 bases at V and 1 base at J, with 10 bases between the two ends.

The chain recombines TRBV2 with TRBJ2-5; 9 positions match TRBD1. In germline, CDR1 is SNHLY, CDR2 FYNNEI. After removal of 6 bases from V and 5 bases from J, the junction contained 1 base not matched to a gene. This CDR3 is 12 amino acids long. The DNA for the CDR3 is TGTGCCAGCAGAGACAGGGGGGAGACCCAGTACTTC. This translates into CASRDRGETQYF.

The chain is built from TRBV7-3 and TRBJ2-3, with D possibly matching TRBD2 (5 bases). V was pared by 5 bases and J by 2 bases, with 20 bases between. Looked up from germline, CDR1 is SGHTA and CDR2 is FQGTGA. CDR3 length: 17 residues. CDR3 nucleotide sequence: TGTGCCAGCAGCGAAAGACGGGCAGGAGGAAACACAGATACGCAGTATTTT. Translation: CASSERRAGGNTDTQYF.

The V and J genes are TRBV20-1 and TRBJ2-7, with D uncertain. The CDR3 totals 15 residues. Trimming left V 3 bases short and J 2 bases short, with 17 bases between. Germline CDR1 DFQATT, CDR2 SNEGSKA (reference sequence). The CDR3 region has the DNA TGCAGTGCTAGGGCCTACCGGGCCCCACCCTACGAGCAGTACTTC. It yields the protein CSARAYRAPPYEQYF.

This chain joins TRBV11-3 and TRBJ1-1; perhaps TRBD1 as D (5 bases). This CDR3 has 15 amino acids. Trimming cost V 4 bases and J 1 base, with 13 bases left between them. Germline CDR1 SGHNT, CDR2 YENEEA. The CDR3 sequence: CASSSPWGRNTEAFF. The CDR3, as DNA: TGTGCCAGCAGCTCGCCCTGGGGGAGGAACACTGAAGCTTTCTTT.

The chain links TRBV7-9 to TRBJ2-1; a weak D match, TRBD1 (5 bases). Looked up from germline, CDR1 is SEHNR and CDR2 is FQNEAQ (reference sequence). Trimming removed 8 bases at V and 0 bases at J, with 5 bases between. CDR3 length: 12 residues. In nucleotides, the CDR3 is TGTGCCAGCGGGGCCTCCTACAATGAGCAGTTCTTC. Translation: CASGASYNEQFF.

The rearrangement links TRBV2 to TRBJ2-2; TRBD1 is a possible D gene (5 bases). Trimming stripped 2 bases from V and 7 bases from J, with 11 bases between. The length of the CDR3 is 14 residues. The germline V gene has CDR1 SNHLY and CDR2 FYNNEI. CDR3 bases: TGTGCCAGCAGTGAAATCAGGGTTGGCGGGGAGCTGTTTTTT. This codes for CASSEIRVGGELFF.